One and the same sample provided the 26 T cell receptor beta chains below, sequenced in a study of cytomegalovirus exposure and HLA in healthy donors. In the PCR, 60 Vbeta and 13 Jbeta primers were used. Some clones are missing from TCRdb's copy, which holds only in-frame ones; the method was immunoSEQ multiplex PCR. Altogether 200,000 or so clones are present, about 80% being singletons, with the ten largest covering about 0.63%. What was sequenced was PBMCs. The origin of the receptors is a man aged 18 to 29 in good health and CMV-seronegative.

The rearrangement links TRBV6-6 to TRBJ1-2, with 9 bases lining up with TRBD1. V was clipped by 11 bases and J by 4 bases; unmatched bases: 5. The CDR3 has 12 amino acids. From germline, CDR1 is MNHNY and CDR2 SVGAGI (reference sequence). The CDR3 DNA sequence: TGTGCCTCCGCGACAGGGGGCTATGGCTACACCTTC. It translates to CASATGGYGYTF.

The chain uses TRBV15 and TRBJ1-4; 9 bases line up with TRBD1. CDR1 and CDR2 (germline): LNHNV, YYDKDF (reference sequence). V lost 3 bases and J lost 6; bases outside the gene matches: 2. The CDR3 loop spans 14 amino acids. CDR3 nucleotide sequence: TGTGCCACCAGCAGTGGACAGGGGTATGAAAAACTGTTTTTT. Translation gives CATSSGQGYEKLFF.

The chain employs TRBV2 and TRBJ2-5, with 9 bases aligning to TRBD1. Matching the DNA end better, TRBJ2-7 makes the J call doubtful. The CDR3 is 13 amino acids. Germline V gives CDR1 SNHLY, CDR2 FYNNEI. The CDR3 loop is CASRGDRAYEQYF. The CDR3 DNA sequence: TGTGCCAGCAGGGGGGACAGGGCCTACGAGCAGTACTTC.

The CDR3 DNA reads TGTGCCAGTAGTACATTCGACAGGGCTAACTACGAGCAGTACTTC. It yields the protein CASSTFDRANYEQYF. The rearrangement joins TRBV19 to TRBJ2-7, with 7 bases aligning to TRBD1. Trimming cost V 4 bases and J 3 bases; bases outside gene matches: 9. Germline V gives CDR1 LNHDA, CDR2 SQIVND (reference sequence). The CDR3 has 15 amino acids.

The chain links TRBV27 to TRBJ2-5, with TRBD2 as a possible D gene (7 bases). CDR3 size: 14 residues. Germline V lookup: CDR1 MNHEY, CDR2 SMNVEV (reference sequence). V was clipped by 6 bases and J by 7 bases, with 18 bases between them. CDR3 DNA sequence: TGTGCCAGCAGCCTTTGGGGGGGGCCCGGGACCCAGTACTTC. Translating gives CASSLWGGPGTQYF.

As DNA, the CDR3 is TGTGCCAGCAGTCCCGGGACTCCGAACACCGGGGAGCTGTTTTTT. Amino acids: CASSPGTPNTGELFF. The chain uses TRBV7-3 and TRBJ2-2, with a possible D match to TRBD2 (6 bases). This CDR3 has 15 residues. Trimming removed 6 bases from V and 0 bases from J, with 11 bases in between. Per germline, CDR1 SGHTA and CDR2 FQGTGA.

The rearrangement joins TRBV4-1 to TRBJ1-1; 11 nucleotides align to TRBD1. The CDR3 sequence is 18 residues long. Germline values: CDR1 MGHRA, CDR2 YSYEKL. J gave up 5 bases and V 4 bases, and 15 bases lay outside the gene matches. Here the CDR3 DNA reads TGCGCCAGCAGCCGGAAGGGAAGGGACAGGGGGAGGAGAACTGAAGCTTTCTTT. As protein: CASSRKGRDRGRRTEAFF.

This chain's CDR3 is CSAKRGGGTDTQYF. CDR3 in DNA: TGCAGCGCCAAAAGGGGAGGTGGCACAGATACGCAGTATTTT. This chain connects TRBV29-1 to TRBJ2-3, with D perhaps TRBD2 (6 bases). Trimming cost V 7 bases and J 1 base, with 15 bases left between them. This CDR3 is built from 14 residues. Germline V CDR1 and CDR2: SQVTM, ANQGSEA.

The chain links TRBV7-3 to TRBJ2-2, with 7 bases fitting TRBD1. In germline, CDR1 is SGHTA, CDR2 FQGTGA. The CDR3 is 17 residues long. The V segment lost 4 bases and the J segment 2 bases; nucleotides outside the gene matches: 10. Written as DNA, the CDR3 is TGTGCCAGCAGCTACCTTTCGACAGGGCGTAACACCGGGGAGCTGTTTTTT. Translated: CASSYLSTGRNTGELFF.

The rearrangement links TRBV18 to TRBJ1-5; 10 bases line up with TRBD1. With V trimmed by 3 bases and J by 4 bases, 6 bases remained unmatched. This CDR3 comprises 16 residues. Germline CDR1 reads KGHSH; CDR2 reads LQKENI. The CDR3 nucleotides are TGTGCCAGCTCACCGTTAGTGGGACAGGGGAATCAGCCCCAGCATTTT. Amino acids: CASSPLVGQGNQPQHF.

In its sample, this clone was seen a few times. The chain links TRBV5-1 to TRBJ2-3; TRBD2 matches 8 bases. The CDR3 consists of 17 residues. Germline CDR1 reads SGHRS; CDR2 reads YFSETQ. V lost 1 base, J lost 3 bases, and 10 bases stayed unmatched. CDR3 loop: CASSLRAGGLRTDTQYF. The CDR3 DNA reads TGCGCCAGCAGCTTGAGGGCGGGAGGACTTCGGACAGATACGCAGTATTTT.

This chain joins TRBV5-1 and TRBJ2-7; 9 bases line up with TRBD1. CDR1 SGHRS and CDR2 YFSETQ come from the germline V gene. Trimming at V came to 5 bases and at J to 3 bases, leaving 3 bases not matched to a gene. The CDR3 runs 13 residues. The CDR3 coding sequence is TGCGCCAGCAGAGGACAGGGGATCTACGAGCAGTACTTC. Protein product: CASRGQGIYEQYF. Supplemented by reference TRBV5-1 and TRBJ2-7, the full variable domain reads KAGVTQTPRYLIKTRGQQVTLSCSPISGHRSVSWYQQTPGQGLQFLFEYFSETQRNKGNFPGRFSGRQFSNSRSEMNVSTLELGDSALYLCASRGQGIYEQYFGPGTRLTVT.

This clone was picked up a small number of times. The chain uses TRBV28 and TRBJ1-1; D gene unclear. The CDR3 has 13 residues. Deletions cut 3 bases from V and 2 bases from J, with 7 bases between. Germline loops: CDR1 MDHEN, CDR2 SYDVKM. The CDR3 DNA reads TGTGCCAGCAGTTTCGTAGATAACACTGAAGCTTTCTTT. This encodes CASSFVDNTEAFF. Filled out from reference TRBV28 and TRBJ1-1, the complete variable domain reads DVKVTQSSRYLVKRTGEKVFLECVQDMDHENMFWYRQDPGLGLRLIYFSYDVKMKEKGDIPEGYSVSREKKERFSLILESASTNQTSMYLCASSFVDNTEAFFGQGTRLTVV.

The DNA of the CDR3 is TGTGCCAGCAGCTTTTCGAGCGGTAACTCCTACGAGCAGTACTTC. As protein: CASSFSSGNSYEQYF. The genes are TRBV11-2 and TRBJ2-7; tentatively, D is TRBD2 (5 bases). Trimming shortened V by 3 bases and J by 0 bases, and 12 bases separated the two germline ends. The CDR3 has 15 amino acids. From germline, CDR1 is SGHAT and CDR2 FQNNGV.

The CDR3 here is CASSPRQNSYEQYF. CDR3 DNA: TGCGCCAGCAGTCCTAGACAGAACTCCTACGAGCAGTACTTC. The chain recombines TRBV5-1 with TRBJ2-7, with D perhaps matching TRBD1 (5 bases). V dropped 5 bases and J dropped 0 bases, with 12 bases sitting between them. Per germline, CDR1 SGHRS and CDR2 YFSETQ. This CDR3 spans 14 amino acids.

The chain joins TRBV6-5 to TRBJ2-3; weak D call: TRBD1 (6 bases). Germline CDR1 and CDR2: MNHEY and SVGAGI. Trimming stripped 5 bases from V and 2 bases from J, with 11 bases between. The CDR3 has 14 residues. CDR3 region: CASSIQGPTDTQYF. CDR3 DNA sequence: TGTGCCAGCAGTATACAGGGACCCACAGATACGCAGTATTTT.

The V call is TRBV2, the J call TRBJ1-2; D possibly corresponds to TRBD1 (5 bases). Trimming removed 4 bases at V and 7 bases at J, with 16 bases between. The CDR3 sequence is 14 residues long. The germline V gene encodes CDR1 SNHLY and CDR2 FYNNEI. In DNA form, the CDR3 reads TGTGCCAGCAGTGTAACCGGGACTCTCCTTGGCTACACCTTC. Translated, it gives CASSVTGTLLGYTF.

The rearrangement joins TRBV19 to TRBJ1-2; D not resolved. V was trimmed by 1 base and J by 3 bases, leaving 6 bases between them. This CDR3 comprises 13 residues. Germline values: CDR1 LNHDA, CDR2 SQIVND (reference sequence). CDR3 region: CASSIGADYGYTF. Here the CDR3 DNA reads TGTGCCAGTAGTATAGGGGCAGACTATGGCTACACCTTC.

The chain uses TRBV27 and TRBJ1-2; tentatively, D is TRBD1 (6 bases). The CDR3 consists of 13 residues. Trimming took 5 bases from V and 7 from J, leaving 14 bases between them. CDR1 is MNHEY and CDR2 is SMNVEV in the germline V gene (reference sequence). In DNA, the CDR3 is TGTGCCAGCAGTCCATTACAGGGTCCTGGCTACACCTTC. Translating it yields CASSPLQGPGYTF.

This clone was counted a single time. This rearrangement joins TRBV27 to TRBJ1-1, with D perhaps matching TRBD1 (6 bases). The CDR3 consists of 14 residues. CDR1 MNHEY and CDR2 SMNVEV come from the germline V gene (reference sequence). The V end lost 6 bases, the J end lost 2 bases, and 13 bases lay between the germline ends. The CDR3 bases are TGTGCCAGCAGACAGGGTTGGACAAACACTGAAGCTTTCTTT. Translated: CASRQGWTNTEAFF.

The chain has TRBV10-1 and TRBJ2-3; 7 bases agree with TRBD2. CDR3 length: 14 residues. Germline assignment: CDR1 WNHNN and CDR2 SYGVQD (reference sequence). The V gene end was trimmed by 6 bases and the J gene end by 4 bases; junction bases not matched to a gene: 7. The chain's CDR3 is CASSRDYSADTQYF. The CDR3 nucleotides are TGCGCCAGCAGCCGGGACTACTCAGCAGATACGCAGTATTTT.

This chain joins TRBV11-3 and TRBJ1-5, with unresolved D. CDR1 is SGHNT and CDR2 is YENEEA in the germline V gene. V shed 5 bases and J shed 9 bases, with 5 bases lying between them. There are 10 residues in the CDR3. The CDR3 nucleotides read TGTGCCAGCAGCCCCTGGCCCCAGCATTTT. This encodes CASSPWPQHF.

V gene TRBV27 combines with J gene TRBJ1-1, with no clear D. Trimming removed 6 bases at V and 5 bases at J, with 7 bases between. The CDR3 has 11 amino acids. Germline V CDR1 and CDR2: MNHEY, SMNVEV (reference sequence). The CDR3 coding sequence is TGTGCCAGCAGCGGGTGGACTGAAGCTTTCTTT. Its protein is CASSGWTEAFF.

This chain connects TRBV27 to TRBJ2-7, with 9 bases matching TRBD1. CDR3 length: 16 amino acids. The germline CDR1 and CDR2 sequences are MNHEY and SMNVEV (reference sequence). With V trimmed by 5 bases and J by 0 bases, 8 bases remained unmatched. CDR3 bases: TGTGCCAGCAGTACACGGACAGGGGTAAGCTCCTACGAGCAGTACTTC. The encoded protein is CASSTRTGVSSYEQYF.

This clone came up a few times. The gene calls are TRBV7-8 and TRBJ1-2, with D tentatively TRBD1 (6 bases). The CDR3 runs to 13 residues. Between the trimmed V and J ends, which lost 5 bases and 4 bases, there was a span of 11 bases. In germline, CDR1 is SGHVS, CDR2 FQNEAQ. The chain's CDR3 is CASSPGQAYGYTF. The CDR3 DNA sequence: TGTGCCAGCAGCCCGGGACAAGCCTATGGCTACACCTTC.

The J gene is TRBJ1-2, the V gene TRBV2; 10 nucleotides match TRBD1. Germline CDR1 SNHLY, CDR2 FYNNEI. V shed 6 bases and J 4 bases; nucleotides not matched to a gene: 14. The length of the CDR3 is 17 residues. DNA for the CDR3: TGTGCCAGCAGGCCAGAAGTGCCGGGACAGGGGACCTATGGCTACACCTTC. Translating gives CASRPEVPGQGTYGYTF.